This T cell receptor (beta chain) was recovered during a study of cytomegalovirus exposure and HLA in healthy donors. Findings and limits, study-wide: In most subjects, TCR beta sequences reportedly gave accurate predictions of HLA-A and HLA-B alleles. Sequencing artifact likely explains a cluster of highly shared sequence variants.

The PCR ran on 60 Vbeta and 13 Jbeta primers. Sequencing used immunoSEQ multiplex PCR; TCRdb keeps in-frame clones, though not all of them. Among 110,000 or so clones listed, 70% to 85% were seen once. With 6 bases removed from V and 4 bases from J, the gap between germline ends came to 15 bases. The germline CDR1 and CDR2 sequences are SQVTM and ANQGSEA. The CDR3 length is 13 residues. Concerning this clone: Its target is not known.

This TCR derives from a woman between 50 and 59 years old in good health and CMV-seropositive. The chain is built from TRBV29-1 and TRBJ1-2, with D possibly matching TRBD1 (6 bases). Sequenced: PBMCs. CDR3 sequence reads: CSVGPQGFYGYTF. The CDR3 coding sequence is TGCAGCGTCGGTCCTCAGGGGTTCTATGGCTACACCTTC. The entire variable domain, with the rest obtained from reference TRBV29-1 and TRBJ1-2, is as follows: SAVISQKPSRDICQRGTSLTIQCQVDSQVTMMFWYRQQPGQSLTLIATANQGSEATYESGFVIDKFPISRPNLTFSTLTVSNMSPEDSSIYLCSVGPQGFYGYTFGSGTRLTVV.